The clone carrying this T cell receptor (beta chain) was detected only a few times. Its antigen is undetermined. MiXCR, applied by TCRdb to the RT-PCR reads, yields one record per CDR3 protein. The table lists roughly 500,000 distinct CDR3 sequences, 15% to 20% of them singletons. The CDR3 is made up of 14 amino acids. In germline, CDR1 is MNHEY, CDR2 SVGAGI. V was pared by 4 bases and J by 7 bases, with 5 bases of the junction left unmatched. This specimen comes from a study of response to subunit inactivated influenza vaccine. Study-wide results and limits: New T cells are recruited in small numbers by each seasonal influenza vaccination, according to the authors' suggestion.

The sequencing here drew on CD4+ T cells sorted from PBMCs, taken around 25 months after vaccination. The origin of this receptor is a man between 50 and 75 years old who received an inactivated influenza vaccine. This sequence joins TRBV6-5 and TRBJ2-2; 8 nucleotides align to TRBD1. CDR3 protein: CASSLTGVGGELFF. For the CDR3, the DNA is TGTGCCAGCAGTTTGACAGGGGTAGGCGGGGAGCTGTTTTTT.